Below, 2 T cell receptor beta chains from the same sample are listed, as sequenced in a study of blood T cell repertoires in COVID-19. The assay was immunoSEQ multiplex PCR, and TCRdb's table has in-frame clones only and misses some. This table has roughly 460,000 clones, roughly 90% appearing once. The sample consisted of peripheral blood. These receptors came from a man in his late teens or twenties with COVID-19, enrolled during active disease.

This clone was picked up a small number of times. In DNA form, the CDR3 reads TGTGCCAGCAGCTCAAAAGGAGGGGGCCGGGAGCAGTTCTTC. Protein product: CASSSKGGGREQFF. The chain joins TRBV7-8 to TRBJ2-1, with D possibly being TRBD1 (7 bases). Trimming stripped 4 bases from V and 10 bases from J, with 17 bases between. Germline loops: CDR1 SGHVS, CDR2 FQNEAQ. The CDR3 is 14 amino acids. Looking up the rest from reference TRBV7-8 and TRBJ2-1 gives the full variable domain: GAGVSQSPRYKVAKRGQDVALRCDPISGHVSLFWYQQALGQGPEFLTYFQNEAQLDKSGLPSDRFFAERPEGSVSTLKIQRTQQEDSAVYLCASSSKGGGREQFFGPGTRLTVL.

The V and J genes are TRBV14 and TRBJ1-5; TRBD1 matches at 9 bases. Germline values: CDR1 SGHDN, CDR2 FVKESK. The CDR3 runs to 13 residues. J gave up 6 bases and V 10 bases, and 7 bases lay outside the gene matches. The CDR3 is CAIRGQGGQPQHF. CDR3 bases: TGTGCCATTCGGGGACAGGGAGGTCAGCCCCAGCATTTT.